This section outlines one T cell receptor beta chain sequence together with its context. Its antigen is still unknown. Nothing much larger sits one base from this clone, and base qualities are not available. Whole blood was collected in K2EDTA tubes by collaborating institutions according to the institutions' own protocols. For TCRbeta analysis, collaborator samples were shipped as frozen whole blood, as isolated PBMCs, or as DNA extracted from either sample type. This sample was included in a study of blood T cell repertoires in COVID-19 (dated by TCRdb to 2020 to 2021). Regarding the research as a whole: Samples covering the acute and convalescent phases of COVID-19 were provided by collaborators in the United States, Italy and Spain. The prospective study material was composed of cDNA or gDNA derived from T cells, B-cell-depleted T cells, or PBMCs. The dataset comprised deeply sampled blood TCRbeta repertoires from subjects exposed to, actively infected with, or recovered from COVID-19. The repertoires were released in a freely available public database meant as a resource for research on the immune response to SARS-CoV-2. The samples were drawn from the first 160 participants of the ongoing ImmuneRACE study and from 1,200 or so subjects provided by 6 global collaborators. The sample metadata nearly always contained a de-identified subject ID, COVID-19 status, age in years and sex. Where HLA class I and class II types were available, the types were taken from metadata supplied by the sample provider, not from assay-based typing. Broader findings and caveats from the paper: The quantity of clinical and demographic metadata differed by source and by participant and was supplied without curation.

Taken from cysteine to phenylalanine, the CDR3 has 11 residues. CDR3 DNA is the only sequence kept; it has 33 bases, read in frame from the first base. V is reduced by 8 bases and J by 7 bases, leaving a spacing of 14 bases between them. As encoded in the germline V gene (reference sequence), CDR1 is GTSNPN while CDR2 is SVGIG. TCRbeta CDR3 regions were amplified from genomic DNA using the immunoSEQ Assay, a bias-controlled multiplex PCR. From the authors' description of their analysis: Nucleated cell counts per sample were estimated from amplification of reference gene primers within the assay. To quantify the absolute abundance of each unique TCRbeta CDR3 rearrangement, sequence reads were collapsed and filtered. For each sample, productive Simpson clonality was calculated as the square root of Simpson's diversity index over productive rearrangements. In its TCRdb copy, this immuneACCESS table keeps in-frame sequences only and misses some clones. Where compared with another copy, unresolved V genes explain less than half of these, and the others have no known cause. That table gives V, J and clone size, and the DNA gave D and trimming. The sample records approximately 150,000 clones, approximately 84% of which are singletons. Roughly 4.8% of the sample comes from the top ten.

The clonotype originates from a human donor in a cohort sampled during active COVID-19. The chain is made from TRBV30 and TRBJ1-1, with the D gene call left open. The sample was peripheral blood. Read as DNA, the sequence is TGTGCCCAGACCGCGCGAGGTGAAGCTTTCTTT. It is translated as CAQTARGEAFF.